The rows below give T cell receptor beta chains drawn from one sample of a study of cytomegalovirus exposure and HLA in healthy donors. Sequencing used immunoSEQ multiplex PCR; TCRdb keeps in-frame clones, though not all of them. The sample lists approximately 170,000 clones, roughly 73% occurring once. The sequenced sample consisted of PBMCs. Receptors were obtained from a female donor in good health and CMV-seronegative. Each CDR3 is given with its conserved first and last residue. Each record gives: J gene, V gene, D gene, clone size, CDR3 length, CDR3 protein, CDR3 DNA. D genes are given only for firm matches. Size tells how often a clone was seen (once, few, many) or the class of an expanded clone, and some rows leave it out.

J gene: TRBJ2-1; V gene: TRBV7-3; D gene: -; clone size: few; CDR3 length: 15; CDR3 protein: CASSLGGADYNEQFF; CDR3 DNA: TGTGCCAGCAGCTTAGGGGGGGCAGACTACAATGAGCAGTTCTTC
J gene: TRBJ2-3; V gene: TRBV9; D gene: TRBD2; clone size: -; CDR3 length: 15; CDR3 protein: CASSVEASGGGTQYF; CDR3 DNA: TGTGCCAGCAGCGTAGAAGCTAGCGGGGGAGGTACGCAGTATTTT
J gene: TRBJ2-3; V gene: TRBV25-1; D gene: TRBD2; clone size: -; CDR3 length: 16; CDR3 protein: CASSELGTTRTDTQYF; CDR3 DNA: TGTGCCAGCAGTGAACTAGGGACTACTCGCACAGATACGCAGTATTTT
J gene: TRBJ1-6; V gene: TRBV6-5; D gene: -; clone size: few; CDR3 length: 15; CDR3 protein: CASSYRGTRDSPLHF; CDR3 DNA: TGTGCCAGCAGTTACCGAGGGACAAGGGATTCACCCCTCCACTTT
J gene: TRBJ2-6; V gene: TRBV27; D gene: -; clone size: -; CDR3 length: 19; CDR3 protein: CASSLMYSSGFSGANVLTF; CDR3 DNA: TGTGCCAGCAGTTTAATGTACAGTTCAGGGTTCTCTGGGGCCAACGTCCTGACTTTC
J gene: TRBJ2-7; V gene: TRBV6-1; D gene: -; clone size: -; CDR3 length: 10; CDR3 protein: CASRLGGLEF; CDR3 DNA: TGTGCCAGCAGGTTAGGCGGGCTTGAGTTC
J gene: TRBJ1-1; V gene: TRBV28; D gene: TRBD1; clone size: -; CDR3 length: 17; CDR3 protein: CASSLVGTGVLNTEAFF; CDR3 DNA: TGTGCCAGCAGTTTGGTGGGGACAGGGGTTTTGAACACTGAAGCTTTCTTT
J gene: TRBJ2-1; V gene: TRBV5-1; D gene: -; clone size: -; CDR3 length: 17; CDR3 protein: CASSLDLGAYQLDEQFF; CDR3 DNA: TGCGCCAGCAGCTTGGATTTAGGAGCTTACCAATTAGATGAGCAGTTCTTC
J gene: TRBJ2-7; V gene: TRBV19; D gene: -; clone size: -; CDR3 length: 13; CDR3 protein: CASSISQGFEQYF; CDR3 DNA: TGTGCCAGTAGTATCTCGCAGGGTTTCGAGCAGTACTTC
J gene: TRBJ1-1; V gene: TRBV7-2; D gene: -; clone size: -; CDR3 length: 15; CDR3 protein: CASSSRRRLNTEAFF; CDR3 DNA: TGTGCCAGCAGTTCTAGACGGAGATTGAACACTGAAGCTTTCTTT
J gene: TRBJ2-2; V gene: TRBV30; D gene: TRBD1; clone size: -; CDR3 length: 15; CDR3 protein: CAWSAGTGMTGELFF; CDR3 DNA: TGTGCCTGGAGTGCCGGGACAGGGATGACCGGGGAGCTGTTTTTT
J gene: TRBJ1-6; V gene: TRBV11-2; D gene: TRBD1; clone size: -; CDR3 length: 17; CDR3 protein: CASSSRQDRGRNSPLHF; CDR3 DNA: TGTGCCAGCAGCTCCCGGCAGGACAGGGGGAGGAATTCACCCCTCCACTTT
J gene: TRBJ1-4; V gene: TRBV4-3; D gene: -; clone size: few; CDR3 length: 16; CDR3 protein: CASSQDLGPGDEKLFF; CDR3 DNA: TGCGCCAGCAGCCAAGATCTTGGGCCGGGAGACGAAAAACTGTTTTTT
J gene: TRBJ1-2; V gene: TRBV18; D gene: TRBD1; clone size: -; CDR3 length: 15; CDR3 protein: CASSPDRAPNYGYTF; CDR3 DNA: TGTGCCAGCTCACCGGACAGGGCCCCTAACTATGGCTACACCTTC
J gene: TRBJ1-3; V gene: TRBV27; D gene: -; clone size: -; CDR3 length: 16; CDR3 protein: CASSPGTLSSGNTIYF; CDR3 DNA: TGTGCCAGCAGTCCCGGGACACTGAGCTCTGGAAACACCATATATTTT
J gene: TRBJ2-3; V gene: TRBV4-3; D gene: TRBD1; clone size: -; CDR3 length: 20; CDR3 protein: CASSQEAIQTGSTSTDTQYF; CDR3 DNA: TGCGCCAGCAGCCAAGAAGCGATTCAGACAGGGTCAACTAGCACAGATACGCAGTATTTT
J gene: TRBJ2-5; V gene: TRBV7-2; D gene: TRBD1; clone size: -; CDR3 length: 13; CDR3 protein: CASSFWTGETQYF; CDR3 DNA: TGTGCCAGCAGCTTTTGGACAGGGGAGACCCAGTACTTC
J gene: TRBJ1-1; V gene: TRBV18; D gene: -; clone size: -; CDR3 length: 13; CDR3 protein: CASSLRQATEAFF; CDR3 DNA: TGTGCCAGCTCACTTAGACAGGCGACTGAAGCTTTCTTT
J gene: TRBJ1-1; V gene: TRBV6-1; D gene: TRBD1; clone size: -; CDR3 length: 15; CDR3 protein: CASMVTGGGSAEAFF; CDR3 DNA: TGTGCCAGCATGGTAACAGGGGGAGGATCGGCTGAAGCTTTCTTT
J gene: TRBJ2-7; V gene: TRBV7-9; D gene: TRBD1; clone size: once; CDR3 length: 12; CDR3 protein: CASSLPDREVVF; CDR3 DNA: TGTGCCAGCAGCTTACCGGACAGGGAAGTCGTCTTC
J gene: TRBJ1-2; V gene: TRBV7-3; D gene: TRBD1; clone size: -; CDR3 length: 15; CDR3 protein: CASSLGAGGQYGYTF; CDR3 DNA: TGTGCCAGCAGCTTAGGCGCAGGGGGCCAATATGGCTACACCTTC
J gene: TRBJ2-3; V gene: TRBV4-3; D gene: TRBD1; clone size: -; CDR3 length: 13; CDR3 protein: CASSQDGTGGLYF; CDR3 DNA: TGCGCCAGCAGCCAAGATGGGACAGGGGGCTTGTATTTT
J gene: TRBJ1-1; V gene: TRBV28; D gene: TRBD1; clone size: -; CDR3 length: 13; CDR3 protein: CASRDRANTEAFF; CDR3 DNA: TGTGCCAGCAGGGACAGGGCGAACACTGAAGCTTTCTTT
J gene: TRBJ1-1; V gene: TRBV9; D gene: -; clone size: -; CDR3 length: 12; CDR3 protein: CASSPLGAGAFF; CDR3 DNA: TGTGCCAGCAGCCCGCTGGGCGCGGGCGCTTTCTTT
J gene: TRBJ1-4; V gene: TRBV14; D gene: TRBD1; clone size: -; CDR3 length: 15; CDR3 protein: CASKDGTGGNEKLFF; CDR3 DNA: TGTGCCAGCAAGGACGGGACAGGGGGAAATGAAAAACTGTTTTTT
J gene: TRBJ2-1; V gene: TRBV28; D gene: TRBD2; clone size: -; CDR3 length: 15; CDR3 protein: CASSLRVSGSNEQFF; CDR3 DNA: TGTGCCAGCAGTTTGCGAGTAAGCGGGAGTAATGAGCAGTTCTTC
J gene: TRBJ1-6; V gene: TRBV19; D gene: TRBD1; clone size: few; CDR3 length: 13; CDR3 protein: CASAQGAASPLHF; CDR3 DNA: TGTGCCAGCGCCCAGGGGGCGGCTTCACCCCTCCACTTT
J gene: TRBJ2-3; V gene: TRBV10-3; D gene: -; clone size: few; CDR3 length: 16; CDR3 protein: CAISEGAGASTDTQYF; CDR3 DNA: TGTGCCATCAGTGAAGGGGCAGGGGCTAGCACAGATACGCAGTATTTT
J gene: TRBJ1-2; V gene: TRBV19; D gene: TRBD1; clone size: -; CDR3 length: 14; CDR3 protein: CASSNRDRGLGYTF; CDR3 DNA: TGTGCCAGTAGTAACCGGGACAGGGGTCTTGGCTACACCTTC
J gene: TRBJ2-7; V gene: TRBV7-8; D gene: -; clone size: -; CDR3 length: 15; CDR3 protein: CASSSQGDWAYEQYF; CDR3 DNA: TGTGCCAGCAGCTCACAGGGAGATTGGGCCTACGAGCAGTACTTC
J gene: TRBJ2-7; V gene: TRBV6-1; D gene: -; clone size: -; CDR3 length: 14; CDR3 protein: CASSEVASSYEQYF; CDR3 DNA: TGTGCCAGCAGTGAAGTGGCTAGTTCCTACGAGCAGTACTTC
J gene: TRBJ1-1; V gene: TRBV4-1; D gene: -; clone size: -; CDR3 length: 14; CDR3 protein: CASSQDLGGTEAFF; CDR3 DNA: TGCGCCAGCAGCCAAGATTTGGGAGGAACTGAAGCTTTCTTT
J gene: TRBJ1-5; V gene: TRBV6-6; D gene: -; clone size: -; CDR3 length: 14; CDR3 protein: CASSWDISNQPQHF; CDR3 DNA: TGTGCCAGCAGTTGGGACATTAGCAATCAGCCCCAGCATTTT
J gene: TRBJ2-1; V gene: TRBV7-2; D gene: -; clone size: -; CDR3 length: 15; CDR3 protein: CASSLQVTSGDEQFF; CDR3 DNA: TGTGCCAGCAGCTTACAGGTGACTAGTGGGGATGAGCAGTTCTTC